This T cell receptor (beta chain) originates from a study of cytomegalovirus exposure and HLA in healthy donors. About the study: Samples from HLA-typed donors yielded around 79 million unique TCRs in an early data release. Findings of the study overall: Some TCR beta chains (roughly 160 of them) were listed as cytomegalovirus-associated.

It was with 60 Vbeta and 13 Jbeta primers that the PCR ran. Profiled with immunoSEQ multiplex PCR; TCRdb holds only in-frame clones, not every one. Of more than 150,000 clones in the sample, more than 65% were seen once. The CDR3 length is 15 residues. CDR1 MNHEY and CDR2 SMNVEV come from the germline V gene (reference sequence). V shed 5 bases and J 0 bases; nucleotides not matched to a gene: 4. This clone was observed a handful of times. Its antigen is unknown. The sequence was collected from a woman in her 30s in good health and CMV-seropositive. The specimen was PBMCs. The chain carries TRBV27 and TRBJ1-1; TRBD1 agrees at 9 bases. The CDR3 here is CASSANRGLNTEAFF. For the CDR3, the DNA is TGTGCCAGCAGTGCAAACAGGGGGCTGAACACTGAAGCTTTCTTT.